A selection of T cell receptor beta chains follows, all from one sample in a study of memory CD8 T cells in hepatitis C reinfection. TCRdb keeps only in-frame clones here, not all; method: immunoSEQ multiplex PCR. Seen here are roughly 43,000 clones, 88% observed once, and the top ten hold more than 0.95%. The sample consisted of naive CD8+ T cells sorted from blood. The receptors were gathered from a man aged 18 to 29 with hepatitis C virus infection. CDR3s leave out the opening cysteine and the closing phenylalanine or tryptophan.

TRBV19 | ASSNSGSGSIYEQF
TRBV5-5 | ASSLWEVGNEQF
TRBV27 | ASSFMGSSNYGYT
TRBV2 | ASSVGTGYGYT
TRBV11-2 | ASSSPYRNNEQF
TRBV19 | ASSIGTEYYNEQF
TRBV4-1 | ASSPRSVEENTEAF
TRBV9 | AGSPYGQVTEAF
TRBV27 | ASSLEQGNSPLH
TRBV29-1 | SVLDRVENEQF
TRBV7-9 | ASSLAYSALREEADEQF
TRBV7-3 | ASSLHTNNEQF
TRBV5-6 | ASSLGGGGRNIQY
TRBV28 | ASSFRGGNQPQH
TRBV11-2 | ASSSQGQEGPINEQF
TRBV4-1 | ASSQVHQDSSYEQY
TRBV9 | ASSSGRLFNEQF
TRBV5-4 | ASSLGGPYTDTQY
TRBV27 | ASSSFYNEQF
TRBV28 | ASRAGTGFKNIQY
TRBV7-9 | ASSLGEGVAYEQY
TRBV6-1 | ASSDPRGLWETQY
TRBV6-5 | ASSYGTGTGELF
TRBV2 | ASIGRSYNEQF
TRBV19 | AITDRGNTEAF
TRBV6-7 | ASSREAGGLDTQY
TRBV5-6 | ASSLNSQETQY
TRBV28 | ASSFRGNTEAF
TRBV2 | ASSRTGKNQPQH
TRBV9 | ASSVEAGGGETQY
TRBV27 | ASTPGTSGRNEQY
TRBV10-1 | ASSLSGGEAEAF
TRBV27 | ASSSGGPYEQY
TRBV4-1 | ASSQLAGGPGELF
TRBV7-2 | ASSFGLGHYGYT
TRBV6-1 | ASTDDRGTQY
TRBV7-9 | ASSRSGGLTDTQY
TRBV7-2 | ASSLYTGRGTEAF
TRBV27 | ASRTIIPGLAGLYEQY
TRBV27 | ASSWTSGNTGELF
TRBV25-1 | ASSELDTHNEQF
TRBV7-9 | ASSLVIRTGVGQETQY
TRBV27 | ASSLKGHLEAF
TRBV2 | ASSEAEGLAGVYEQY
TRBV19 | ASSTLQGADEETQY
TRBV10-3 | AISGQGYNSPLH
TRBV10-3 | AISESLAGAYEQY
TRBV4-1 | ASSQLQGGNTIY
TRBV10-3 | AISVGTSGVTGELF
TRBV19 | ASSPTPRGPNEKLF
TRBV5-4 | ASSSWGVGEQF
TRBV11-2 | ASSLIFGSSYNEQF
TRBV29-1 | SVEELSNEQF
TRBV19 | ASSTRGNTEAF
TRBV7-9 | ASSLPPGIAGAETQY
TRBV5-1 | ASSLGFGNYGYT
TRBV6-1 | ASSVTLAGLTKLYNEQF